Listed here are 2 T cell receptor beta chains from one sample, sequenced in a study of cytomegalovirus exposure and HLA in healthy donors. The PCR used 60 Vbeta and 13 Jbeta primers. The data were produced by immunoSEQ multiplex PCR, yet TCRdb's version contains in-frame clones alone and is incomplete. The sample holds under 200,000 clones, approximately 80% seen once. Sequencing was done on a sample of PBMCs. Receptors were obtained from a woman in her 30s in good health and CMV-seropositive.

This clone was seen a single time. The chain recombines TRBV5-1 with TRBJ1-6; 7 nucleotides agree with TRBD1. The CDR3 length is 19 residues. V shed 0 bases, J shed 8 bases, and the junction held 17 bases outside the gene matches. Germline loops: CDR1 SGHRS, CDR2 YFSETQ. The CDR3 coding sequence is TGCGCCAGCAGCTTGGGCAGGGACAGTGGAGAAATCATAGATTCACCCCTCCACTTT. Its translation is CASSLGRDSGEIIDSPLHF.

This clone was found a few times. This rearrangement joins TRBV5-4 to TRBJ2-1; D is perhaps TRBD1 (7 bases). The CDR3 totals 17 residues. Trimming left V 4 bases short and J 4 bases short, with 21 bases between. Germline CDR1 SGHNT, CDR2 YYREEE (reference sequence). CDR3 DNA: TGTGCCAGCAGCGCACCGCCAGGGGGGAGCTATTACAATGAGCAGTTCTTC. This codes for CASSAPPGGSYYNEQFF.